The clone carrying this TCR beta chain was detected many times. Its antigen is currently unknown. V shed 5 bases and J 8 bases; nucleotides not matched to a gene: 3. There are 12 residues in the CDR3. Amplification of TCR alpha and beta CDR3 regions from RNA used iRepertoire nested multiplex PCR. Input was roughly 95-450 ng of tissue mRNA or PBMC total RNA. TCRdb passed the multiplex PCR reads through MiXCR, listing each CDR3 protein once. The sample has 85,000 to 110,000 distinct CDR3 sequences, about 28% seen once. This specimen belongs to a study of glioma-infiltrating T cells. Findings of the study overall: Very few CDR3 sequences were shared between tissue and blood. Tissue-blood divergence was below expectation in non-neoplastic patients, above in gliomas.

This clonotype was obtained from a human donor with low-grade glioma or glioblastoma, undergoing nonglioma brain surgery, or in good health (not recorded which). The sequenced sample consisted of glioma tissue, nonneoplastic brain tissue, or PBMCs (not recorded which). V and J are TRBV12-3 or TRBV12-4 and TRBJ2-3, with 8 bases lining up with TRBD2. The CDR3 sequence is CASSQSGGTQYF. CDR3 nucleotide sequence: TGTGCCAGCAGTCAGAGCGGGGGTACGCAGTATTTT.